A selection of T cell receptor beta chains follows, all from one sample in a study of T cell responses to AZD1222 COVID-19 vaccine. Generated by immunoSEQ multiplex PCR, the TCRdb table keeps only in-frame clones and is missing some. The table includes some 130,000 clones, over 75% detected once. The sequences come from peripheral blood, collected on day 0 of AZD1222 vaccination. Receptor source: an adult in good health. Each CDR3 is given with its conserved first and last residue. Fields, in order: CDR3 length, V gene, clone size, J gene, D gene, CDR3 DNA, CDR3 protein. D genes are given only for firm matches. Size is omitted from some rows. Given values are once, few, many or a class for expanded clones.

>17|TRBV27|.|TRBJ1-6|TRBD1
TGTGCCAGCAGTTTCCGCCAGACAGGGAGGATGGGTTCACCCCTCCACTTT
CASSFRQTGRMGSPLHF
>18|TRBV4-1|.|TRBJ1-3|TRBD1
TGCGCCAGCAGCCAAGATCAAGGACAGGGAGGTTTTGGAAACACCATATATTTT
CASSQDQGQGGFGNTIYF
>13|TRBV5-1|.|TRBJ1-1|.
TGCGCCAGCACCCGGGACCTGAACACTGAAGCTTTCTTT
CASTRDLNTEAFF
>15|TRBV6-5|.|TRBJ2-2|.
TGTGCCAGCAGTTACGACGGGACGAACACCGGGGAGCTGTTTTTT
CASSYDGTNTGELFF
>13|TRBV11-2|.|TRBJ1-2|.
TGTGCCAGCAGCTTAGAGGGCAACTATGGCTACACCTTC
CASSLEGNYGYTF
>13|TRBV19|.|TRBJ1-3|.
TGTGCCAGTAGTATCCGGTCTCTGGACACCATATATTTT
CASSIRSLDTIYF
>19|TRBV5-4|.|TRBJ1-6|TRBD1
TGTGCCAGCAGCTTGGGGACAGGGAGACTCAGCTCCTATAATTCACCCCTCCACTTT
CASSLGTGRLSSYNSPLHF
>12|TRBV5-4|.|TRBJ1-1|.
TGTGCCAGCAGCCGACAGAACACTGAAGCTTTCTTT
CASSRQNTEAFF
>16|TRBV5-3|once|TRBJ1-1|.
TGTGCCAGAAGCCGGTCCGTCCGTAACCCTGGCCCTGAAGCTTTCTTT
CARSRSVRNPGPEAFF
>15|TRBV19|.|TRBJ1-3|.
TGTGCCAGTAGTCAAGCGGTCAGCTCTGGAAACACCATATATTTT
CASSQAVSSGNTIYF
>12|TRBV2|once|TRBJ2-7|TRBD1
TGTGCCAGCAGTGGACAGGGGTCCGAGCAGTACTTC
CASSGQGSEQYF
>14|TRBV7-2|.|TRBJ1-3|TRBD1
TGTGCCAGCAGCCTAGACAGGGGTGGAAACACCATATATTTT
CASSLDRGGNTIYF
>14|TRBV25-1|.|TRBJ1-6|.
TGTGCCAGCAGATCCATCGCTTGGAATTCACCCCTCCACTTT
CASRSIAWNSPLHF
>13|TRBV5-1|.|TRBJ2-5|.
TGCGCCAGCAGCTTGCGAAGGGAAGAGACCCAGTACTTC
CASSLRREETQYF
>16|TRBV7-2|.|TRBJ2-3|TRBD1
TGTGCCAGCAGCTTTGCAGGGACAGGGATCTCAGATACGCAGTATTTT
CASSFAGTGISDTQYF
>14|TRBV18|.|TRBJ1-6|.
TGTGCCAGCTCACCATCAGATAATAATTCACCCCTCCACTTT
CASSPSDNNSPLHF
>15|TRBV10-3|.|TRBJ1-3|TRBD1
TGTGCCATCAGTGCGACAGGGGCCCAGGGAAACACCATATATTTT
CAISATGAQGNTIYF
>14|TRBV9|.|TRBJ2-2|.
TGTGCCAGCAGCGCCCCAGCGGGCCTCGGGGAGCTGTTTTTT
CASSAPAGLGELFF
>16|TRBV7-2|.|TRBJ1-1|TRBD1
TGTGCCAGCAGCCCGGGACAGGGTAACGGTGGCACTGAAGCTTTCTTT
CASSPGQGNGGTEAFF
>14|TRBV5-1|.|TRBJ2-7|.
TGCGCCAGCAGCTTGGAGCCGCACTCCTACGAGCAGTACTTC
CASSLEPHSYEQYF
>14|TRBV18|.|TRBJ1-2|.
TGTGCCAGCTCACCACTAGCAGGGGACGATGGCTACACCTTC
CASSPLAGDDGYTF